Listed here are 7 T cell receptor beta chains from one sample, sequenced in a study of shared clonotypes between healthy human individuals. Method: immunoSEQ multiplex PCR; TCRdb's copy keeps in-frame clones and lacks some. The sample yields approximately 530,000 clones, 96% seen once. The sample comprised naive CD4+ T cells sorted from blood. As to subset: CD45RA+ positively selected. These receptor sequences come from a woman between 25 and 40 years old in good health.

The chain is built from TRBV27 and TRBJ1-4, with a possible D match to TRBD1 (6 bases). V lost 6 bases to trimming and J lost 0 bases, with 14 bases between them. CDR1 and CDR2 (germline): MNHEY, SMNVEV (reference sequence). This CDR3 is built from 16 residues. The CDR3 spells CASRARGVTTNEKLFF. The CDR3 nucleotides are TGTGCCAGCAGAGCCAGGGGAGTTACAACTAATGAAAAACTGTTTTTT.

This clone was seen once. V usage is TRBV5-1 and J usage is TRBJ2-1; 9 bases line up with TRBD2. The V gene's germline CDR1 is SGHRS and CDR2 YFSETQ. The CDR3 contains 16 residues. J was trimmed by 9 bases and V by 2 bases; bases with no gene match: 12. Here the CDR3 DNA reads TGCGCCAGCAGCTTACTGGGACTAGCCGGAGGTGGTGAGCAGTTCTTC. Its translation: CASSLLGLAGGGEQFF. The full variable domain, rest sourced from reference TRBV5-1 and TRBJ2-1, is KAGVTQTPRYLIKTRGQQVTLSCSPISGHRSVSWYQQTPGQGLQFLFEYFSETQRNKGNFPGRFSGRQFSNSRSEMNVSTLELGDSALYLCASSLLGLAGGGEQFFGPGTRLTVL.

The chain joins TRBV30 to TRBJ2-1; 8 nucleotides line up with TRBD2. The CDR3 length is 15 residues. Germline loops: CDR1 GTSNPN, CDR2 SVGIG (reference sequence). J lost 8 bases, V lost 5 bases, and 14 bases had no gene match. CDR3 in amino acids: CAWRGGAGALDEQFF. CDR3 sequence (DNA): TGTGCCTGGCGAGGTGGAGCGGGAGCTCTAGATGAGCAGTTCTTC.

The CDR3 here is CASSFGQGGVFF. The CDR3 DNA reads TGCGCCAGCAGCTTCGGACAGGGGGGAGTGTTCTTC. J is TRBJ2-1 and V is TRBV5-1, with TRBD1 matching 10 bases. The V gene end was trimmed by 2 bases and the J gene end by 15 bases; junction bases not matched to a gene: 5. Germline lookup yields CDR1 SGHRS and CDR2 YFSETQ. The CDR3 spans 12 residues.

The chain's CDR3 is CASSPGQGLTGANVLTF. The CDR3 bases are TGTGCCAGCTCACCGGGGCAGGGTTTAACTGGGGCCAACGTCCTGACTTTC. This chain joins TRBV18 and TRBJ2-6; possibly TRBD1 for D (5 bases). The CDR3 totals 17 residues. With 3 bases removed from V and 2 bases from J, the gap between germline ends came to 14 bases. Germline V lookup: CDR1 KGHSH, CDR2 LQKENI.

The rearrangement links TRBV9 to TRBJ2-3; D is perhaps TRBD1 (6 bases). Trimming took 4 bases from V and 0 from J, leaving 15 bases between them. This CDR3 region has 16 residues. Germline CDR1 SGDLS, CDR2 YYNGEE. Here the CDR3 reads CASSKGVADSTDTQYF. The CDR3 DNA sequence: TGTGCCAGCAGCAAGGGGGTTGCGGATAGCACAGATACGCAGTATTTT.

CDR3 bases: TGCGCCAGCAGCATAATCGGACGGGGCCATGAGCAGTTCTTC. Encoded protein: CASSIIGRGHEQFF. This rearrangement joins TRBV5-1 to TRBJ2-1; D is possibly TRBD1 or TRBD2 (5 bases each). Germline V CDR1 and CDR2: SGHRS, YFSETQ. The CDR3 spans 14 residues. Trimming removed 4 bases from V and 8 bases from J, with 16 bases in between.